This TCR beta chain derives from a study of T cell repertoires in cytomegalovirus infection. Notes on the study in general: Summed public TCR beta family frequency identified CMV carriers bearing the relevant HLA.

On this clonotype: The antigen is undetermined.

The CDR3 sequence is 15 residues long. Looked up from germline, CDR1 is SGHAT and CDR2 is FQNNGV. V was cut by 1 base and J by 6 bases, with 13 bases left in between. TCRdb fed the reads into MiXCR, producing one record per CDR3 protein. This table holds 20,000 to 25,000 distinct CDR3 sequences, around 40% found once. This TCR was recovered from a human donor in good health (CMV status not recorded). Some clones in this sample may be carry-over from other donors' samples. The input for sequencing was CD8+ T cells from cultured PBMCs, taken from culture after CMV antigen stimulation. The rearrangement links TRBV11-2 to TRBJ2-1; D is uncertain. The CDR3 DNA reads TGTGCCAGCAGCTTAGTGGCAGAAATCGTCAATGAGCAGTTCTTC. It translates to CASSLVAEIVNEQFF.